Listed below are T cell receptor beta chains from one sample, sequenced in a study of shared clonotypes between healthy human individuals. Profiled with immunoSEQ multiplex PCR; TCRdb holds only in-frame clones, not every one. The sample shows over a million clones, about 76% of them seen only once. Sample: memory CD4+ T cells sorted from blood. All receptors come from a man younger than 35 in good health. Each CDR3 is given with its conserved first and last residue. Each record gives: V gene, J gene, D gene, clone size, CDR3 DNA, CDR3 protein. The D gene is left open where the match is weak. Size is stated for part of the rows, as once, few or many counts, or as a class when the clone is expanded.

TRBV15	TRBJ2-7	.	.	TGTGCCACCAGCAGGCACAGGAGCTCCTACGAGCAGTACTTC	CATSRHRSSYEQYF
TRBV21-1	TRBJ1-1	.	many	TGTGCCAGCAGCGGCCGGGACAGGGAGCACACTGAAGCTTTCTTT	CASSGRDREHTEAFF
TRBV7-9	TRBJ2-3	TRBD2	few	TGTGCCAGCAACCCCTTGGGGGGGGGAGATACGCAGTATTTT	CASNPLGGGDTQYF
TRBV2	TRBJ2-5	.	.	TGTGCCAGCAGCGCACAGGGAATTTTCCAAGAGACCCAGTACTTC	CASSAQGIFQETQYF
TRBV2	TRBJ2-7	.	.	TGTGCCAGCGTTGGGCGGGGTCGGTACGAGCAGTACTTC	CASVGRGRYEQYF
TRBV18	TRBJ1-3	TRBD1	few	TGTGCCAGCTCACCGACAGGGTACTCTGGAAACACCATATATTTT	CASSPTGYSGNTIYF
TRBV12-5	TRBJ2-1	TRBD2	once	TGTGCTAGTGGTTTGGCCCTCTCTAGCGGGGGAAGCTCCTACAATGAGCAGTTCTTC	CASGLALSSGGSSYNEQFF
TRBV5-6	TRBJ2-1	TRBD1	few	TGTGCCAGCAGCTTGCCCGGACAGGGGAAAAATGAGCAGTTCTTC	CASSLPGQGKNEQFF
TRBV18	TRBJ2-3	.	few	TGTGCCAGCTCACCATTCCCGGGACGGAGCACAGATACGCAGTATTTT	CASSPFPGRSTDTQYF
TRBV6-5	TRBJ1-5	TRBD1	few	TGTGCCAGCAGCCGGACAGGGCTTAGCAATCAGCCCCAGCATTTT	CASSRTGLSNQPQHF
TRBV5-6	TRBJ1-4	TRBD1	.	TGTGCCAGCAGCTTGGGGTGGAAGGGGGCGAGTGAAAAACTGTTTTTT	CASSLGWKGASEKLFF
TRBV11-2	TRBJ2-1	.	once	TGTGCCAGTAGCAAGGACGGGGAGAGGGGCTACAATGAGCAGTTCTTC	CASSKDGERGYNEQFF
TRBV7-3	TRBJ1-1	TRBD1	.	TGTGCCAGCAGCTCGGGACAGCGGAACACTGAAGCTTTCTTT	CASSSGQRNTEAFF
TRBV5-7	TRBJ2-6	.	few	TGTGCCAGCAGCTTGGAGGGGCGGGCTTACGGCAACGTCCTGACTTTC	CASSLEGRAYGNVLTF
TRBV28	TRBJ1-2	.	.	TGTGCCAGCATTAACGGCGGGGGGCTTGACTATGGCTACACCTTC	CASINGGGLDYGYTF
TRBV9	TRBJ2-1	.	.	TGTGCCAGCAGCGTAGATGGGACCAACTACAATGAGCAGTTCTTC	CASSVDGTNYNEQFF
TRBV7-2	TRBJ2-1	.	.	TGTGCCAGCAGCTTAGGGGGGCGCACCTACAATGAGCAGTTCTTC	CASSLGGRTYNEQFF
TRBV12-5	TRBJ1-5	.	.	TGTGCTAGTGGTTTGGTACTGGGGGGTTACAATCAGCCCCAGCATTTT	CASGLVLGGYNQPQHF
TRBV29-1	TRBJ2-3	.	.	TGCAGCGTTAACAGGGAGTTGTGGACAGATACGCAGTATTTT	CSVNRELWTDTQYF
TRBV21-1	TRBJ2-1	.	.	TGTGCCAGCAGCAAAGGATCAGGGGGCTCCTACAATGAGCAGTTCTTC	CASSKGSGGSYNEQFF
TRBV9	TRBJ1-6	.	.	TGTGCCAGCAGCGTCCGTCGACAGGATTCACCCCTCCACTTT	CASSVRRQDSPLHF
TRBV11-2	TRBJ1-2	.	few	TGTGCCAGCAGCTTAGAGGGGAAAGGGGCGGGCTACACCTTC	CASSLEGKGAGYTF
TRBV29-1	TRBJ2-7	.	.	TGCAGCGCCGGGACTCAAGAGCAGTACTTC	CSAGTQEQYF
TRBV6-5	TRBJ2-5	.	.	TGTGCCAGCAGTTACGGTGGAGGAGGAGGGGAGACCCAGTACTTC	CASSYGGGGGETQYF
TRBV4-1	TRBJ1-2	.	few	TGCGCCAGCAGCCAACTCGGGGGGGGCGGCTATGGCTACACCTTC	CASSQLGGGGYGYTF
TRBV6-5	TRBJ1-1	.	.	TGTGCCAGCATCCGGCACCCCAACCAGAACACTGAAGCTTTCTTT	CASIRHPNQNTEAFF
TRBV21-1	TRBJ2-2	.	.	TGTGCCAGCAGCAAACCGAAGGGACAGGGCAATGCCCGCCTAAACACCGGGGAGCTGTTTTTT	CASSKPKGQGNARLNTGELFF
TRBV7-3	TRBJ1-3	.	.	TGTGCCAGCAGCTTAAATCTGGCAGGGTGCTCTGGAAACACCATATATTTT	CASSLNLAGCSGNTIYF